This T cell receptor beta chain was sequenced for a study of CD8 T cells in ankylosing spondylitis. In TCRdb, the 5' RACE reads were re-called with MiXCR into one record per CDR3 protein. This table holds around 150,000 distinct CDR3 sequences, 40% to 50% found once. Study-level findings and limits: According to the report, clones linked to the disease were significantly enriched in matched synovial fluid samples taken from ankylosing spondylitis patients.

Note on this clonotype: Its antigen is not identified.

With 2 bases removed from V and 0 bases from J, the gap between germline ends came to 19 bases. Germline values: CDR1 SGHAT, CDR2 FQDESV (reference sequence). The CDR3 loop spans 19 amino acids. The rearrangement links TRBV11-1 to TRBJ2-2; no firm D call. The clonotype originates from a male donor with ankylosing spondylitis. The sequenced sample consisted of synovial fluid, either unsorted or a sorted T cell fraction (not recorded which). DNA of the CDR3: TGTGCCAGCAGCTTAATAACGTACAGAAAGAAATCGAACACCGGGGAGCTGTTTTTT. Its translation is CASSLITYRKKSNTGELFF.